Listed below are T cell receptor beta chains from one sample, sequenced in a study of shared clonotypes between healthy human individuals. Profiling relied on immunoSEQ multiplex PCR, and the TCRdb table lists in-frame clones only, not all of them. This repertoire shows about 590,000 clones, just under 97% found once; its top ten account for 0.085% to 0.11%. Sequenced: naive CD8+ T cells sorted from blood. All receptors derive from a young woman in good health. Both conserved end residues are part of each CDR3. Each record gives: clone size, D gene, V gene, CDR3 length, J gene, CDR3 protein, CDR3 DNA. A D gene is named only where the DNA matches it firmly. Where a row states a size, it is once, few, many or the class of an expanded clone; other rows omit it.

.	TRBD2	TRBV4-1	15	TRBJ2-7	CASSRLAESSYEQYF	TGCGCCAGCAGCCGACTAGCGGAGAGCTCCTACGAGCAGTACTTC
.	.	TRBV4-1	14	TRBJ1-4	CASSPVVTNEKLFF	TGCGCCAGCAGCCCAGTCGTAACTAATGAAAAACTGTTTTTT
.	TRBD2	TRBV29-1	15	TRBJ2-7	CSVELLAGGLYEQYF	TGCAGCGTTGAATTGCTAGCGGGAGGCCTATACGAGCAGTACTTC
.	.	TRBV19	13	TRBJ1-2	CASSATPGTGYTF	TGTGCCAGTAGTGCCACTCCAGGGACTGGCTACACCTTC
.	.	TRBV28	16	TRBJ1-1	CASSYDSLQMNTEAFF	TGTGCCAGCAGCTATGATTCACTTCAAATGAACACTGAAGCTTTCTTT
.	.	TRBV14	16	TRBJ2-3	CASSQDFAESGDTQYF	TGTGCCAGCAGCCAAGACTTCGCGGAGTCCGGGGATACGCAGTATTTT
.	.	TRBV29-1	13	TRBJ1-2	CSVEVEGGYGYTF	TGCAGCGTTGAAGTTGAGGGGGGCTATGGCTACACCTTC
.	.	TRBV9	17	TRBJ2-7	CASSVAGASSGTYEQYF	TGTGCCAGCAGCGTAGCGGGGGCTAGTAGCGGTACCTACGAGCAGTACTTC
.	.	TRBV11-2	13	TRBJ2-7	CASSSGLPYEQYF	TGTGCCAGCAGCTCCGGACTACCCTACGAGCAGTACTTC
once	.	TRBV6-5	15	TRBJ1-1	CASSYSIGMNTEAFF	TGTGCCAGCAGTTACTCGATCGGAATGAACACTGAAGCTTTCTTT
.	TRBD2	TRBV29-1	19	TRBJ2-3	CSVEDPDYRLAGGPDTQYF	TGCAGCGTTGAAGATCCCGACTACAGACTAGCGGGAGGCCCAGATACGCAGTATTTT
.	.	TRBV29-1	13	TRBJ2-2	CSVVVPNTGELFF	TGCAGCGTTGTGGTCCCGAACACCGGGGAGCTGTTTTTT
.	.	TRBV4-1	13	TRBJ2-5	CASSSGTKETQYF	TGCGCCAGCAGTTCAGGGACGAAAGAGACCCAGTACTTC
.	TRBD2	TRBV9	18	TRBJ2-6	CASSLNRAGGSGANVLTF	TGTGCCAGCAGCCTCAACCGAGCGGGAGGGTCTGGGGCCAACGTCCTGACTTTC
.	.	TRBV13	15	TRBJ1-2	CASSLGTGGTYGYTF	TGTGCCAGCAGCTTAGGAACGGGGGGAACCTATGGCTACACCTTC
.	TRBD2	TRBV5-6	15	TRBJ2-1	CASSYSGRAYNEQFF	TGTGCCAGCAGCTATAGCGGGAGGGCCTACAATGAGCAGTTCTTC
once	.	TRBV12-5	13	TRBJ1-2	CASAYDGGYGYTF	TGTGCTAGTGCCTATGACGGAGGCTATGGCTACACCTTC
once	TRBD2	TRBV4-2	15	TRBJ2-7	CASSLGLAESYEQYF	TGTGCCAGCAGCTTGGGACTAGCGGAGTCCTACGAGCAGTACTTC
.	.	TRBV7-9	15	TRBJ2-3	CASSLVRDSTDTQYF	TGTGCCAGCAGCTTAGTGCGGGACAGCACAGATACGCAGTATTTT
once	TRBD2	TRBV6-5	14	TRBJ2-7	CASSYTSSGSEQYF	TGTGCCAGCAGTTACACGTCTAGCGGGAGCGAGCAGTACTTC
once	TRBD2	TRBV7-6	15	TRBJ2-3	CASSPPAGGADTQYF	TGTGCCAGCAGCCCACCAGCGGGAGGGGCAGATACGCAGTATTTT
once	.	TRBV5-5	12	TRBJ1-2	CASSLDGWGYTF	TGTGCCAGCAGCTTGGACGGCTGGGGCTACACCTTC
.	.	TRBV7-9	12	TRBJ1-2	CASSGRTYGYTF	TGTGCCAGCAGCGGCCGGACATATGGCTACACCTTC
.	.	TRBV14	14	TRBJ2-7	CASSQGGVFYEQYF	TGTGCCAGCAGCCAAGGGGGAGTGTTCTACGAGCAGTACTTC
once	TRBD2	TRBV2	15	TRBJ2-2	CASRATSGSAGELFF	TGTGCCAGCAGGGCAACTAGCGGGAGCGCCGGGGAGCTGTTTTTT
.	.	TRBV2	11	TRBJ2-3	CASSYTDTQYF	TGTGCCAGCAGTTACACAGATACGCAGTATTTT
.	.	TRBV5-4	15	TRBJ2-1	CASSFGGTTYNEQFF	TGTGCCAGCAGCTTTGGCGGGACCACCTACAATGAGCAGTTCTTC
once	.	TRBV21-1	15	TRBJ2-7	CASSEGAGGPVRQYF	TGTGCCAGCAGTGAAGGGGCGGGAGGGCCTGTTAGGCAGTACTTC
.	.	TRBV19	15	TRBJ2-5	CASSGGGLYQETQYF	TGTGCCAGTAGTGGTGGGGGTCTTTACCAAGAGACCCAGTACTTC
.	.	TRBV10-2	14	TRBJ2-1	CASSVGAGYNEQFF	TGCGCCAGCAGTGTCGGGGCGGGGTACAATGAGCAGTTCTTC
.	TRBD1	TRBV20-1	11	TRBJ2-7	CSAGTGDEQYF	TGCAGTGCGGGGACAGGGGACGAGCAGTACTTC
.	.	TRBV27	14	TRBJ1-1	CASMVGGAGTEAFF	TGTGCCAGCATGGTGGGGGGCGCTGGCACTGAAGCTTTCTTT
.	TRBD1	TRBV27	14	TRBJ1-1	CASSLGQAGTEAFF	TGTGCCAGCAGTTTAGGACAGGCGGGCACTGAAGCTTTCTTT
.	.	TRBV5-1	15	TRBJ1-1	CASSLEIFMNTEAFF	TGCGCCAGCAGCTTGGAGATCTTTATGAACACTGAAGCTTTCTTT
.	TRBD1	TRBV11-3	14	TRBJ1-1	CASSYTGGASEAFF	TGTGCCAGCAGCTATACAGGGGGCGCATCTGAAGCTTTCTTT
.	.	TRBV7-3	12	TRBJ2-7	CASSLQGYEQYF	TGTGCCAGCAGCCTACAGGGTTACGAGCAGTACTTC
.	TRBD2	TRBV5-6	15	TRBJ2-7	CASSLGGRGAYEQYF	TGTGCCAGCAGCTTGGGCGGGAGAGGGGCCTACGAGCAGTACTTC